The next 8 T cell receptor beta chains were all read from a single sample in a study of cytomegalovirus exposure and HLA in healthy donors. PCR used 60 Vbeta primers and 13 Jbeta primers. Clones were read by immunoSEQ multiplex PCR, and TCRdb kept only the in-frame ones, dropping some. This table has 150,000 to 200,000 clones, 75% to 85% appearing once. The sample taken for sequencing was PBMCs. The receptors were sampled from a man younger than 35 in good health and CMV-seronegative.

The chain uses TRBV5-1 and TRBJ2-2; 8 bases are shared with TRBD2. CDR1 and CDR2 from the germline V gene are SGHRS and YFSETQ. The CDR3 extends over 15 amino acids. J lost 6 bases, V lost 4 bases, and 8 bases had no gene match. CDR3 protein: CASSDRGGQAGELFF. The DNA for the CDR3 is TGCGCCAGCAGCGACCGGGGGGGCCAGGCCGGGGAGCTGTTTTTT.

This chain joins TRBV18 and TRBJ2-3; 8 bases are a match to TRBD2. Trimming took 4 bases from V and 3 from J; bases not matched to a gene: 3. Germline CDR1 KGHSH, CDR2 LQKENI. The CDR3 totals 14 residues. The CDR3, as DNA: TGTGCCAGCTCACTAAGCGGGGGTACAGATACGCAGTATTTT. This gives the protein CASSLSGGTDTQYF.

In its sample, this clone was seen a few times. V is TRBV2 and J is TRBJ2-1; D is possibly TRBD2 (7 bases). From germline, CDR1 is SNHLY and CDR2 FYNNEI. Trimming took 7 bases from V and 10 from J, leaving 20 bases between them. The CDR3 contains 14 residues. CDR3 sequence reads: CASNEAGGPSEQFF. CDR3 bases: TGTGCCAGCAACGAAGCCGGGGGGCCGTCGGAGCAGTTCTTC. The full variable domain, completed using reference TRBV2 and TRBJ2-1, is EPEVTQTPSHQVTQMGQEVILRCVPISNHLYFYWYRQILGQKVEFLVSFYNNEISEKSEIFDDQFSVERPDGSNFTLKIRSTKLEDSAMYFCASNEAGGPSEQFFGPGTRLTVL.

The chain joins TRBV11-2 to TRBJ1-1; 8 nucleotides align to TRBD1. The CDR3 is 14 amino acids. After removal of 3 bases from V and 2 bases from J, the junction contained 2 bases not matched to a gene. CDR1 SGHAT and CDR2 FQNNGV come from the germline V gene. This CDR3 reads CASSLGTGNTEAFF. CDR3 bases: TGTGCCAGCAGCTTGGGGACAGGTAACACTGAAGCTTTCTTT.

This clone was observed a handful of times. The chain carries TRBV5-1 and TRBJ2-1; D not certain. This CDR3 has 12 residues. V was trimmed by 2 bases and J by 6 bases, leaving 6 bases between them. The germline gives CDR1 SGHRS, CDR2 YFSETQ. CDR3 nucleotide sequence: TGCGCCAGCAGCTTCCAGATCAATGAGCAGTTCTTC. Its protein product is CASSFQINEQFF.

This clone was picked up a small number of times. The chain carries TRBV7-9 and TRBJ2-7, with 7 positions matching TRBD2. CDR3 length equals 16 residues. From germline, CDR1 is SEHNR and CDR2 FQNEAQ (reference sequence). V dropped 5 bases and J dropped 3; count of bases not matched to a gene: 13. The CDR3 spells CASSRGSAGIIYEQYF. The CDR3 DNA sequence: TGTGCCAGCAGCCGAGGGTCAGCGGGGATCATCTACGAGCAGTACTTC. Drawing the rest from reference TRBV7-9 and TRBJ2-7, the complete variable domain is DTGVSQNPRHKITKRGQNVTFRCDPISEHNRLYWYRQTLGQGPEFLTYFQNEAQLEKSRLLSDRFSAERPKGSFSTLEIQRTEQGDSAMYLCASSRGSAGIIYEQYFGPGTRLTVT.

This clone came up a few times. V and J are TRBV15 and TRBJ2-6; tentatively, D is TRBD2 (5 bases). This CDR3 is 19 amino acids long. CDR1 LNHNV and CDR2 YYDKDF come from the germline V gene (reference sequence). V lost 1 base and J 0 bases, leaving 16 bases between the germline ends. The DNA of the CDR3 is TGTGCCACCAGCAGAGGAATGGGAGTCTCGGCCTCTGGGGCCAACGTCCTGACTTTC. Its translation is CATSRGMGVSASGANVLTF.

The V call is TRBV7-3, the J call TRBJ2-3; D is possibly TRBD2 (6 bases). In germline, CDR1 is SGHTA, CDR2 FQGTGA. This CDR3 comprises 14 residues. Trimming took 4 bases from V and 1 from J, leaving 9 bases between them. The DNA of the CDR3 is TGTGCCAGCAGCTCCCGGAGGGGCACAGATACGCAGTATTTT. It is translated as CASSSRRGTDTQYF.